The sequence of this T cell receptor (beta chain) was determined in a study of cytomegalovirus exposure and HLA in healthy donors. Only in-frame clones appear in the TCRdb table, and some are missing; sequencing was by immunoSEQ multiplex PCR. The sample lists around 150,000 clones, more than 80% occurring once. Trimming cost V 2 bases and J 3 bases, with 11 bases left between them. The CDR3 is 14 residues long. Per the germline V gene, CDR1 is GTSNPN and CDR2 is SVGIG (reference sequence). As for this clone: Its antigen is unidentified.

Study-level points and caveats: As was reported, the classifier diagnosed cytomegalovirus status with high specificity and sensitivity. A list of around 160 TCR beta chains associated with cytomegalovirus was given.

The gene calls are TRBV30 and TRBJ1-5; D may be TRBD1 (6 bases). This TCR was sampled from a woman aged 18-29 years in good health and CMV-seropositive. Sample: PBMCs. DNA for the CDR3: TGTGCCTGGAGTACGGACAGCTACAATCAGCCCCAGCATTTT. Protein: CAWSTDSYNQPQHF.